The 23 T cell receptor beta chains below all came from one sample that was sequenced in a study of PD-L1 blockade in urothelial cancer. As to time point: pretreatment peripheral blood. Generated by immunoSEQ multiplex PCR, the TCRdb table keeps only in-frame clones and is missing some. The table includes around 57,000 clones, 80% to 90% detected once. Specimen: PBMCs, collected around atezolizumab (anti-PD-L1) treatment. These TCRs come from a man between 70 and 80 years old with urothelial cancer.

This chain links TRBV21-1 with TRBJ2-7; the D segment call TRBD1 is taken from the table without a DNA check. TRBV21-1 is termed a pseudogene. This CDR3 contains 16 residues. The DNA for the CDR3 is TGTGCCAGCAGCAAAGCCCCGAGACAGACAAACTACGAGCAGTACTTC. Protein product: CASSKAPRQTNYEQYF.

This chain connects TRBV5-1 to TRBJ2-5, with 10 bases aligning to TRBD2. Germline lookup yields CDR1 SGHRS and CDR2 YFSETQ. The V segment lost 2 bases and the J segment 4 bases; nucleotides outside the gene matches: 5. CDR3 length equals 15 residues. CDR3 residues: CASSLSGRAGETQYF. The CDR3 DNA follows: TGCGCCAGCAGCTTAAGCGGGAGGGCGGGAGAGACCCAGTACTTC.

Written as DNA, the CDR3 is TGTGCCAGCAGCTTAGTTTGGGGGGACAATGAGCAGTTCTTC. Translated: CASSLVWGDNEQFF. This rearrangement joins TRBV7-2 to TRBJ2-1, with a possible D match to TRBD2 (6 bases). The CDR3 loop spans 14 amino acids. The germline V and J ends were trimmed by 1 base and 5 bases, with 9 bases remaining between them. Per germline, CDR1 SGHTA and CDR2 FQGNSA.

This chain connects TRBV7-2 to TRBJ2-1; TRBD2 aligns across 8 bases. The CDR3 consists of 15 residues. Germline values: CDR1 SGHTA, CDR2 FQGNSA. Trimming removed 5 bases from V and 6 bases from J; junction bases left unmatched: 9. CDR3 amino acids: CASSDTSGTGNEQFF. DNA for the CDR3: TGTGCCAGCAGCGACACTAGCGGCACCGGCAATGAGCAGTTCTTC.

The chain uses TRBV7-2 and TRBJ2-7; TRBD2 is a possible D gene (5 bases). CDR1 and CDR2 from the germline V gene are SGHTA and FQGNSA. The CDR3 loop spans 15 amino acids. V shed 3 bases and J shed 0 bases, with 12 bases lying between them. This CDR3 reads CASSFRSGSSYEQYF. CDR3 DNA sequence: TGTGCCAGCAGCTTCAGGAGCGGAAGCTCCTACGAGCAGTACTTC.

The genes are TRBV9 and TRBJ2-3; D possibly corresponds to TRBD2 (5 bases). Trimming left V 0 bases short and J 3 bases short, with 11 bases between. In germline, CDR1 is SGDLS, CDR2 YYNGEE. This CDR3 contains 15 residues. This CDR3 is CASSVVGMGTDTQYF. As DNA, the CDR3 is TGTGCCAGCAGCGTAGTCGGGATGGGGACAGATACGCAGTATTTT.

CDR3 sequence: CATLTSGSHNEQFF. The CDR3 DNA reads TGTGCCACCCTCACTAGCGGGAGTCACAATGAGCAGTTCTTC. V and J are TRBV5-4 and TRBJ2-1; 11 nucleotides agree with TRBD2. The germline V gene encodes CDR1 SGHNT and CDR2 YYREEE (reference sequence). The CDR3 contains 14 residues. The V segment lost 9 bases and the J segment 5 bases; nucleotides outside the gene matches: 7.

The chain recombines TRBV7-2 with TRBJ2-1; 7 bases are a match to TRBD2. The CDR3 totals 18 residues. The germline V gene has CDR1 SGHTA and CDR2 FQGNSA. V lost 2 bases and J lost 8; bases outside the gene matches: 18. Here the CDR3 DNA reads TGTGCCAGCAGCTTAAGTCTTTCCCGGGACTATTACCCCCATGAGCAGTTCTTC. Its translation is CASSLSLSRDYYPHEQFF.

To note about this clone: Other DNA variants within this sample encode the same CDR3. The V call is TRBV7-2, the J call TRBJ2-7; D not certain. V dropped 0 bases and J dropped 1 base, with 4 bases sitting between them. The CDR3 contains 13 residues. Germline V lookup: CDR1 SGHTA, CDR2 FQGNSA. CDR3 sequence: CASSLARSYEQYF. CDR3 DNA sequence: TGTGCCAGCAGCTTAGCCAGGTCCTACGAGCAGTACTTC.

The gene calls are TRBV5-8 and TRBJ2-7; 8 bases line up with TRBD1. CDR1 and CDR2 (germline): SGHTS, YDEGEE. The trim removed 5 bases at V and 2 bases at J, leaving 6 bases unmatched. CDR3 length equals 14 residues. The CDR3 sequence is CASSYRTGPYEQYF. CDR3 bases: TGTGCCAGCAGTTATAGGACAGGGCCCTACGAGCAGTACTTC.

This chain uses TRBV5-1 with TRBJ2-7, with TRBD2 as a possible D gene (7 bases). V was clipped by 4 bases and J by 3 bases, with 17 bases between them. The CDR3 contains 15 residues. Germline V gene sequence: CDR1 SGHRS, CDR2 YFSETQ. CDR3 DNA sequence: TGCGCCAGCAGCCCGGTTGGGGGGGCGGACTACGAGCAGTACTTC. It encodes CASSPVGGADYEQYF.

In its sample, this clone was seen a few times. The rearrangement joins TRBV5-1 to TRBJ2-7; 11 bases map to TRBD1. Germline-derived CDR1 and CDR2 are SGHRS and YFSETQ. With V trimmed by 2 bases and J by 5 bases, 6 bases remained unmatched. The CDR3 spans 15 residues. This CDR3 is CASSLGTGGSNEQYF. CDR3 coding DNA: TGCGCCAGCAGCTTAGGGACAGGGGGTAGTAACGAGCAGTACTTC.

The rearrangement uses TRBV11-2 and TRBJ2-3, with D maybe TRBD1 (6 bases). The CDR3 is made up of 15 amino acids. V lost 2 bases to trimming and J lost 1 base, with 10 bases between them. CDR1 is SGHAT, CDR2 FQNNGV, per germline. The CDR3 region is CASSLNGGGTDTQYF. In DNA, the CDR3 is TGTGCCAGCAGCTTAAATGGGGGCGGCACAGATACGCAGTATTTT.

This clone came up once. The rearrangement joins TRBV19 to TRBJ1-1; TRBD1 might be the D (5 bases). V lost 6 bases to trimming and J lost 0 bases, with 11 bases between them. This CDR3 contains 14 residues. Germline values: CDR1 LNHDA, CDR2 SQIVND (reference sequence). The CDR3 loop reads CASRAGGMNTEAFF. The CDR3 nucleotides read TGTGCCAGTAGGGCGGGGGGGATGAACACTGAAGCTTTCTTT.

The CDR3 sequence is CASSLTGATEAFF. CDR3 sequence (DNA): TGTGCCAGCAGTTTAACAGGGGCCACTGAAGCTTTCTTT. This chain links TRBV6-4 with TRBJ1-1; TRBD1 matches at 7 bases. Germline V lookup: CDR1 MRHNA, CDR2 SNTAGT. CDR3 length: 13 amino acids. Trimming cost V 5 bases and J 4 bases; bases outside gene matches: 4.

The chain uses TRBV6-6 and TRBJ2-7, with D maybe TRBD1 (6 bases). Trimming removed 4 bases from V and 5 bases from J, with 15 bases in between. The germline gives CDR1 MNHNY, CDR2 SVGAGI (reference sequence). This CDR3 spans 14 amino acids. CDR3 loop: CASSSDRNIDEQYF. In nucleotides, the CDR3 is TGTGCCAGCAGTTCGGACAGAAATATCGACGAGCAGTACTTC.

The gene calls are TRBV11-2 and TRBJ2-7, with D tentatively TRBD2 (5 bases). CDR1 is SGHAT and CDR2 is FQNNGV in the germline V gene. V dropped 5 bases and J dropped 0 bases, with 14 bases sitting between them. The CDR3 extends over 15 amino acids. The CDR3 DNA follows: TGTGCCAGCAGCGGCACTAGAAGGCGCTCCTACGAGCAGTACTTC. Translating it yields CASSGTRRRSYEQYF. The full variable domain, in which reference TRBV11-2 and TRBJ2-7 provide the parts outside the CDR3, is EAGVAQSPRYKIIEKRQSVAFWCNPISGHATLYWYQQILGQGPKLLIQFQNNGVVDDSQLPKDRFSAERLKGVDSTLKIQPAKLEDSAVYLCASSGTRRRSYEQYFGPGTRLTVT.

This clone has ten or more counts. V usage is TRBV7-9 and J usage is TRBJ2-1; tentatively, D is TRBD1 (5 bases). The germline V gene has CDR1 SEHNR and CDR2 FQNEAQ (reference sequence). The CDR3 runs to 13 residues. V was shortened by 7 bases and J by 6 bases, with 13 bases between the two germline ends. CDR3 sequence (DNA): TGTGCCAGCACCAGGGAAATAATCAATGAGCAGTTCTTC. Translating it yields CASTREIINEQFF.

Here the CDR3 DNA reads TGTGCCAGCAGCTTAGTTGGACAGTTGAACACTGAAGCTTTCTTT. It encodes CASSLVGQLNTEAFF. The chain employs TRBV7-2 and TRBJ1-1; D might be TRBD1 (6 bases). Trimming shortened V by 1 base and J by 0 bases, and 9 bases separated the two germline ends. Germline V CDR1 and CDR2: SGHTA, FQGNSA. The CDR3 covers 15 residues.

The V and J genes are TRBV29-1 and TRBJ1-1; no reliable D call. This CDR3 is 15 amino acids long. V was shortened by 3 bases and J by 0 bases, with 14 bases between the two germline ends. In germline, CDR1 is SQVTM, CDR2 ANQGSEA. The CDR3 region has the DNA TGCAGCGTTGAGGCCAGGATGACCTTGAACACTGAAGCTTTCTTT. Translated, it gives CSVEARMTLNTEAFF. The variable domain in full, completed from reference TRBV29-1 and TRBJ1-1, reads SAVISQKPSRDICQRGTSLTIQCQVDSQVTMMFWYRQQPGQSLTLIATANQGSEATYESGFVIDKFPISRPNLTFSTLTVSNMSPEDSSIYLCSVEARMTLNTEAFFGQGTRLTVV.

The chain employs TRBV7-9 and TRBJ1-1; 8 bases align to TRBD1. The length of the CDR3 is 15 residues. The ends lost 3 bases at V and 5 bases at J; junction bases unmatched: 8. In germline, CDR1 is SEHNR, CDR2 FQNEAQ (reference sequence). In DNA form, the CDR3 reads TGTGCCAGCAGCTTCCAGGGGGCGGGGAGTACTGAAGCTTTCTTT. It is translated as CASSFQGAGSTEAFF.

The chain uses TRBV6-5 and TRBJ2-4; tentatively, D is TRBD2 (6 bases). Trimming took off 0 bases at V and 4 bases at J, with 7 bases between the two ends. CDR1 is MNHEY and CDR2 is SVGAGI in the germline V gene. The CDR3 length is 14 residues. In DNA form, the CDR3 reads TGTGCCAGCAGTTACTCACGGGGGAAAAACATTCAGTACTTC. Its protein product is CASSYSRGKNIQYF.

The J gene is TRBJ2-7, the V gene TRBV27; possibly TRBD2 for D (5 bases). Trimming took 3 bases from V and 5 from J, leaving 14 bases between them. Germline-derived CDR1 and CDR2 are MNHEY and SMNVEV (reference sequence). The CDR3 loop spans 14 amino acids. CDR3 sequence: CASSLGRETHEQYF. CDR3 coding DNA: TGTGCCAGCAGTTTGGGTAGGGAGACGCACGAGCAGTACTTC.